This T cell receptor (beta chain) was sequenced for a study of blood T cell repertoires in COVID-19. This clone was recorded only once. Original processing notes: Amplification of reference gene primers was used by the study to estimate nucleated cell counts. The method was immunoSEQ multiplex PCR; TCRdb's version includes in-frame clones alone and lacks a portion of them. Clone size and the V and J calls come from that table; the DNA yielded D and trimming. The data hold about 110,000 clones, with about 91% observed a single time. V was trimmed by 3 bases and J by 8 bases, leaving 7 bases between them. CDR3 length: 11 amino acids. The germline V gene has CDR1 SNHLY and CDR2 FYNNEI.

This receptor was taken from a man aged 45-65 years with active or convalescent COVID-19. Source material: peripheral blood. V and J are TRBV2 and TRBJ1-2; D is unresolved. CDR3 sequence (DNA): TGTGCCAGCAGTGAGGTTAGAGGCTACACCTTC. Its protein product is CASSEVRGYTF.